This T cell receptor beta chain was recorded in a study of PD-1 blockade in classical Hodgkin lymphoma. Study results and caveats: Newly diagnosed patients reportedly trailed healthy donors in baseline TCR diversity.

Noted time point: cycle 4 day 1 (C4D1), after more than five weeks of nivolumab. Brentuximab vedotin exposure varied among the patients, all of whom had relapsed after autologous stem cell transplantation. Details on this clone: Its antigen is still unknown.

Germline trimming cut 4 bases from V and 7 bases from J; bases unmatched to any gene: 11. This CDR3 is built from 17 residues. The V gene's germline CDR1 is ENHRY and CDR2 SYGVKD. Profiling relied on immunoSEQ multiplex PCR, and the TCRdb table lists in-frame clones only, not all of them. The table has under 25,000 clones, around 70% seen once. The TCR originated in a human donor with classical Hodgkin lymphoma. The sequences come from peripheral blood mononuclear cells (PBMCs), collected before the fourth cycle of nivolumab. The chain carries TRBV10-3 and TRBJ2-1, with 12 positions matching TRBD2. Written as DNA, the CDR3 is TGTGCCATCAGTGGAGGGCTAGCGGGAGGGATTACTAATGAGCAGTTCTTC. As protein: CAISGGLAGGITNEQFF.